This T cell receptor beta chain was identified in a study of T cell repertoires in cytomegalovirus infection. Study as a whole: Based on public TCR beta signatures, there were indications of CMV infection and of a matching HLA type.

MiXCR, run by TCRdb on the reads, gives a single entry per CDR3 protein. The sample holds around 100,000 distinct CDR3 sequences, 15% to 20% seen once. Germline assignment: CDR1 SGHVS and CDR2 FQNEAQ. V gave up 5 bases and J gave up 5 bases; unmatched junction bases: 11. This CDR3 is built from 19 residues. This chain connects TRBV7-8 to TRBJ2-2; 16 bases are shared with TRBD2. Specimen: PBMCs. This clonotype originated in a human donor in good health (CMV status not recorded). Some clones in this sample may be carry-over from other donors' samples. The CDR3 DNA sequence: TGTGCCAGCAGCCGTCGGGGACTAGCGGGGGGGCCGAGAACCGGGGAGCTGTTTTTT. It yields the protein CASSRRGLAGGPRTGELFF.